This T cell receptor (beta chain) was found in a study of T cell responses to AZD1222 COVID-19 vaccine. In the case of this clone: Its antigen is still unknown.

In germline, CDR1 is SGHAT, CDR2 FQNNGV. Trimming stripped 2 bases from V and 4 bases from J, with 11 bases between. This CDR3 has 14 residues. General observations from the study: At 160-218 and 743-854, vaccine-associated CD4 TCRs were dominant, and they spanned spike. Sampled repertoires all dated from after the peak T cell response. The study identified only a handful of AZD1222 recipients as seropositive at baseline.

Some clones are missing from TCRdb's copy, which holds only in-frame ones; the method was immunoSEQ multiplex PCR. The repertoire holds 80,000 to 100,000 clones, with about 86% as singletons. This TCR was sampled from an adult in good health. V and J are TRBV11-2 and TRBJ1-1; D unclear. Sequenced here: peripheral blood, sampled on day 0 of AZD1222 vaccination. As DNA, the CDR3 is TGTGCCAGCAGCTTACTGACCGGCAGCACTGAAGCTTTCTTT. This codes for CASSLLTGSTEAFF.